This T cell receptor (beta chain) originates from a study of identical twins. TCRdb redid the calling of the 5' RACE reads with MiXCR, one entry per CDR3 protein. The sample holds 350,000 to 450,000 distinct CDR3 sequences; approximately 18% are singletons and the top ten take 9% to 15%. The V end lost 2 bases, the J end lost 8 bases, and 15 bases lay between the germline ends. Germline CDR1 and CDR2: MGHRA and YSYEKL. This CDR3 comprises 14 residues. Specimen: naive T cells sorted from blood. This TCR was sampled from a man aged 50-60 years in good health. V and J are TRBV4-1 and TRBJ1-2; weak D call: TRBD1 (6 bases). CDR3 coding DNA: TGCGCCAGCAGCCAACACCAGGGGAGGCAAGGCTACACCTTC. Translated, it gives CASSQHQGRQGYTF.